The 28 T cell receptor beta chains in this list originate from one sample, sequenced in a study of identical twins. TCRdb reprocessed the 5' RACE reads with MiXCR, giving one entry per CDR3 protein. The repertoire consists of roughly 570,000 distinct CDR3 sequences, with around a tenth occurring once and the leading ten covering more than 2.5%. This same sample was also part of a study on yellow fever vaccine responses in identical twins.

Sequencing used PBMCs. The origin of the receptors is a woman younger than 35 in good health.

The V gene is TRBV4-2, the J gene TRBJ2-7, with a possible D match to TRBD2 (6 bases). The V end lost 1 base, the J end lost 4 bases, and 11 bases lay between the germline ends. This CDR3 has 14 amino acids. Germline CDR1 is LGHNA and CDR2 is YNFKEQ. The CDR3 sequence is CASSQVGEVYEQYF. The CDR3 nucleotides are TGTGCCAGCAGCCAAGTGGGGGAGGTGTACGAGCAGTACTTC.

This clonotype was seen repeatedly, ten times or more. This rearrangement joins TRBV5-1 to TRBJ2-1, with D possibly TRBD2 on 6 matching bases. This CDR3 comprises 14 residues. Trimming took off 3 bases at V and 3 bases at J, with 10 bases between the two ends. CDR1 SGHRS and CDR2 YFSETQ come from the germline V gene. CDR3 sequence (DNA): TGCGCCAGCAGCTCATTGACTAGCTACAATGAGCAGTTCTTC. Its translation: CASSSLTSYNEQFF.

This clonotype came up a few times. This chain uses TRBV28 with TRBJ2-1; 11 bases match TRBD2. This CDR3 region has 16 residues. Unmatched junction bases numbered 8, after V lost 4 bases and J lost 6 bases. CDR1 is MDHEN and CDR2 is SYDVKM in the germline V gene. CDR3 nucleotide sequence: TGTGCCAGCAGTTCGATCGGGACTAGCGGAGTCAATGAGCAGTTCTTC. It yields the protein CASSSIGTSGVNEQFF.

This clonotype has a handful of counts. The chain carries TRBV10-2 and TRBJ2-3; D unresolved. Trimming shortened V by 2 bases and J by 1 base, and 19 bases separated the two germline ends. There are 18 residues in the CDR3. Germline lookup yields CDR1 WSHSY and CDR2 SAAADI. CDR3 amino acids: CASSEISSNNIRTDTQYF. DNA of the CDR3: TGCGCCAGCAGTGAGATAAGCAGTAATAATATTCGCACAGATACGCAGTATTTT.

This clonotype occurred many times. The chain uses TRBV7-2 and TRBJ1-5; a weak D match, TRBD1 (5 bases). V lost 5 bases to trimming and J lost 3 bases, with 11 bases between them. CDR3 size: 14 residues. Germline CDR1 is SGHTA and CDR2 is FQGNSA. The CDR3 loop reads CASSRDGYNQPQHF. For the CDR3, the DNA is TGTGCCAGCAGCCGGGACGGCTACAATCAGCCCCAGCATTTT. The full variable domain, in which reference TRBV7-2 and TRBJ1-5 provide the parts outside the CDR3, is GAGVSQSPSNKVTEKGKDVELRCDPISGHTALYWYRQSLGQGLEFLIYFQGNSAPDKSGLPSDRFSAERTGGSVSTLTIQRTQQEDSAVYLCASSRDGYNQPQHFGDGTRLSIL.

The sample holds many counts of this clonotype. The chain links TRBV12-3 or TRBV12-4 to TRBJ2-1, with a possible D match to TRBD1 (5 bases). CDR3 length: 14 residues. Trimming left V 6 bases short and J 11 bases short, with 20 bases between. This CDR3 reads CASSPRTNSYQQFF. DNA for the CDR3: TGTGCCAGCAGCCCGAGGACAAACTCCTATCAGCAGTTCTTC.

This clonotype was counted a few times. The chain recombines TRBV11-2 with TRBJ2-1; TRBD2 aligns across 7 bases. Germline CDR1 reads SGHAT; CDR2 reads FQNNGV. With 4 bases clipped from V and 0 bases from J, the junction kept 15 bases outside the gene matches. There are 19 residues in the CDR3. For the CDR3, the DNA is TGTGCCAGCAGCTCTGGTTGGGGGAGGGCCGGGAGCTCCTACAATGAGCAGTTCTTC. Residues: CASSSGWGRAGSSYNEQFF. The whole variable domain, remainder taken from reference TRBV11-2 and TRBJ2-1, is EAGVAQSPRYKIIEKRQSVAFWCNPISGHATLYWYQQILGQGPKLLIQFQNNGVVDDSQLPKDRFSAERLKGVDSTLKIQPAKLEDSAVYLCASSSGWGRAGSSYNEQFFGPGTRLTVL.

In this sample, this clonotype turned up many times. V is TRBV29-1 and J is TRBJ2-3; the match to TRBD1 covers 8 bases. Germline CDR1 is SQVTM and CDR2 is ANQGSEA. V lost 3 bases to trimming and J lost 1 base; unmatched junction nucleotides: 6. This CDR3 is built from 15 residues. CDR3 loop: CSVDTRGQGTDTQYF. CDR3 nucleotides: TGCAGCGTTGACACTCGGGGACAGGGCACAGATACGCAGTATTTT.

This chain connects TRBV4-3 to TRBJ2-2, with D maybe TRBD1 (5 bases). CDR3 length: 15 amino acids. The V gene's germline CDR1 is LGHNA and CDR2 YSLEER. V was clipped by 0 bases and J by 4 bases, with 9 bases between them. The CDR3 sequence is CASSQDQGITGELFF. CDR3 nucleotide sequence: TGCGCCAGCAGCCAAGATCAGGGAATCACCGGGGAGCTGTTTTTT.

This sequence joins TRBV20-1 and TRBJ2-5; D is perhaps TRBD1 (5 bases). Trimming shortened V by 4 bases and J by 5 bases, and 23 bases separated the two germline ends. This CDR3 has 16 amino acids. CDR1 and CDR2 (germline): DFQATT, SNEGSKA (reference sequence). CDR3 in amino acids: CSANYPVAGYRETQYF. The CDR3 region has the DNA TGCAGTGCTAACTACCCCGTGGCAGGGTATCGGGAGACCCAGTACTTC.

V gene TRBV7-2 combines with J gene TRBJ2-5; D not resolved. The CDR3 spans 14 residues. The V gene's germline CDR1 is SGHTA and CDR2 FQGNSA. Trimming removed 4 bases from V and 5 bases from J, with 14 bases in between. The CDR3 spells CASSWVPNRETQYF. CDR3 sequence (DNA): TGTGCCAGCAGCTGGGTTCCAAATCGTGAGACCCAGTACTTC.

CDR3 protein: CASTLDRVADTQYF. The CDR3 coding sequence is TGCGCCAGCACGTTGGACAGGGTGGCAGATACGCAGTATTTT. The V call is TRBV5-1, the J call TRBJ2-3, with 8 bases fitting TRBD1. Trimming removed 6 bases from V and 4 bases from J; junction bases left unmatched: 7. CDR1 is SGHRS, CDR2 YFSETQ, per germline. This CDR3 is built from 14 residues.

The chain carries TRBV27 and TRBJ1-6; D gene ambiguous. Trimming took 6 bases from V and 4 from J, leaving 7 bases between them. The germline CDR1 and CDR2 sequences are MNHEY and SMNVEV (reference sequence). The CDR3 has 13 residues. The CDR3 protein is CASRDLYNSPLHF. The CDR3 DNA reads as TGTGCCAGCAGGGATTTATATAATTCACCCCTCCACTTT.

This clonotype has a handful of counts. The chain combines TRBV2 with TRBJ1-2; possible D gene TRBD1, 5 bases. The V gene lost 5 bases and the J gene lost 8 bases, with 21 bases spanning the gap. The germline V gene has CDR1 SNHLY and CDR2 FYNNEI. This CDR3 region has 15 residues. CDR3 amino acids: CASSPRETVSRGYTF. The CDR3 DNA is TGTGCCAGCAGTCCCCGAGAGACAGTGTCGAGGGGCTACACCTTC. The full variable domain, with the rest looked up from reference TRBV2 and TRBJ1-2, is EPEVTQTPSHQVTQMGQEVILRCVPISNHLYFYWYRQILGQKVEFLVSFYNNEISEKSEIFDDQFSVERPDGSNFTLKIRSTKLEDSAMYFCASSPRETVSRGYTFGSGTRLTVV.

This clonotype was recorded at least ten times. The V and J genes are TRBV5-5 and TRBJ2-3; a possible D gene is TRBD1 (8 bases). Germline V lookup: CDR1 SGHKS, CDR2 YYEKEE (reference sequence). This CDR3 contains 15 residues. V was clipped by 1 base and J by 2 bases, with 11 bases between them. The CDR3 DNA sequence: TGTGCCAGCAGCTTGACAGGGGGGGCCACAGATACGCAGTATTTT. It is translated as CASSLTGGATDTQYF.

This clonotype has just a few counts. This chain uses TRBV29-1 with TRBJ2-5; D is unclear. The germline CDR1 and CDR2 sequences are SQVTM and ANQGSEA. V was trimmed by 4 bases and J by 5 bases, leaving 20 bases between them. The CDR3 extends over 15 amino acids. The CDR3 coding sequence is TGCAGCGTTGCGATCGGGTATCGGAGCAGGGAGACCCAGTACTTC. Encoded protein: CSVAIGYRSRETQYF. Variable domain in full (rest from reference TRBV29-1 and TRBJ2-5): SAVISQKPSRDICQRGTSLTIQCQVDSQVTMMFWYRQQPGQSLTLIATANQGSEATYESGFVIDKFPISRPNLTFSTLTVSNMSPEDSSIYLCSVAIGYRSRETQYFGPGTRLLVL.

This clonotype appeared many times. The V gene is TRBV28, the J gene TRBJ2-5; D is ambiguous. The CDR3 is 14 amino acids. Germline V CDR1 and CDR2: MDHEN, SYDVKM. V gave up 2 bases and J gave up 5 bases, with 12 bases separating them. The CDR3 loop reads CASSLIGYIETQYF. For the CDR3, the DNA is TGTGCCAGCAGTTTAATTGGCTATATCGAGACCCAGTACTTC.

This clonotype appeared many times. The rearrangement links TRBV6-2 or TRBV6-3 to TRBJ2-1, with a weak D call TRBD1 (6 bases). Germline loops: CDR1 MNHEY, CDR2 SVGEGT. Trimming shortened V by 4 bases and J by 3 bases, and 16 bases separated the two germline ends. The CDR3 loop spans 16 amino acids. CDR3: CASSWTEKRLYNEQFF. The CDR3 region has the DNA TGTGCCAGCAGTTGGACAGAAAAGCGCCTCTACAATGAGCAGTTCTTC.

This clonotype has only a few counts. The J gene is TRBJ2-3, the V gene TRBV7-2, with TRBD2 matching 7 bases. The CDR3 length is 17 residues. Looked up from germline, CDR1 is SGHTA and CDR2 is FQGNSA. Germline trimming cut 5 bases from V and 2 bases from J; bases unmatched to any gene: 13. CDR3 amino acids: CASSLMTGGFYTDTQYF. CDR3 DNA sequence: TGTGCCAGCAGCCTAATGACCGGGGGGTTTTACACAGATACGCAGTATTTT. Drawing the rest from reference TRBV7-2 and TRBJ2-3, the complete variable domain is GAGVSQSPSNKVTEKGKDVELRCDPISGHTALYWYRQSLGQGLEFLIYFQGNSAPDKSGLPSDRFSAERTGGSVSTLTIQRTQQEDSAVYLCASSLMTGGFYTDTQYFGPGTRLTVL.

This clonotype was recorded a few times. The chain employs TRBV6-4 and TRBJ2-3; D is possibly TRBD1 or TRBD2 (6 bases each). CDR3 size: 14 residues. The germline V gene has CDR1 MRHNA and CDR2 SNTAGT. V was shortened by 0 bases and J by 6 bases, with 10 bases between the two germline ends. The chain's CDR3 is CASSDSRGADTQYF. The DNA of the CDR3 is TGTGCCAGCAGTGACTCGAGGGGGGCCGATACGCAGTATTTT.

The V gene is TRBV3-1, the J gene TRBJ1-2, with D perhaps matching TRBD1 (6 bases). Germline CDR1 reads LGHDT; CDR2 reads YNNKEL (reference sequence). This CDR3 contains 16 residues. Between the trimmed V and J ends, which lost 1 base and 2 bases, there was a span of 14 bases. CDR3 bases: TGTGCCAGCAGCCAAGTCATAACCCAGGGGAACTATGGCTACACCTTC. Translation gives CASSQVITQGNYGYTF.

The J gene is TRBJ2-2, the V gene TRBV20-1; TRBD2 is a possible D gene (6 bases). The germline V and J ends were trimmed by 0 bases and 6 bases, with 14 bases remaining between them. The CDR3 totals 15 residues. Germline V CDR1 and CDR2: DFQATT, SNEGSKA (reference sequence). The CDR3 sequence: CSARDRDGSSGELFF. In DNA form, the CDR3 reads TGCAGTGCTAGAGATCGGGACGGGAGTTCCGGGGAGCTGTTTTTT.

This clonotype was seen a handful of times. The chain combines TRBV7-9 with TRBJ2-3; 8 positions match TRBD2. This CDR3 region has 13 residues. V dropped 5 bases and J dropped 9; count of bases not matched to a gene: 7. The germline gives CDR1 SEHNR, CDR2 FQNEAQ (reference sequence). For the CDR3, the DNA is TGTGCCAGCAGCACGGGGACTAGTCCCACGCAGTATTTT. It codes for CASSTGTSPTQYF.

This chain connects TRBV4-2 to TRBJ2-7; 11 bases agree with TRBD2. V lost 1 base and J lost 0; bases outside the gene matches: 8. The germline gives CDR1 LGHNA, CDR2 YNFKEQ. CDR3 length: 18 amino acids. The CDR3 nucleotides read TGTGCCAGCAGCCAAGTGAGTCTAGCGGGAGGAAGCTCCTACGAGCAGTACTTC. Translating it yields CASSQVSLAGGSSYEQYF.

V and J are TRBV5-1 and TRBJ2-7; 9 bases are shared with TRBD1. The CDR3 is 15 residues long. V dropped 2 bases and J dropped 5; count of bases not matched to a gene: 8. The germline gives CDR1 SGHRS, CDR2 YFSETQ. The CDR3 protein is CASSFTSGTGNEQYF. DNA of the CDR3: TGCGCCAGCAGCTTTACCTCCGGGACAGGGAACGAGCAGTACTTC.

In this sample, this clonotype turned up a few times. The CDR3 loop is CASSLVLAGPKEEQFF. CDR3 nucleotides: TGTGCCAGCAGCTTAGTCCTAGCGGGGCCCAAGGAGGAGCAGTTCTTC. The chain carries TRBV7-6 and TRBJ2-1; 9 bases line up with TRBD2. Trimming at V came to 1 base and at J to 10 bases, leaving 11 bases not matched to a gene. This CDR3 contains 16 residues. Germline CDR1 reads SGHVS; CDR2 reads FNYEAQ.

This clonotype showed up just once. One end of the junction is discordant with germline, which a read error may explain. The chain is built from TRBV5-6 and TRBJ2-3, with no clear D. CDR3 size: 14 residues. Germline V CDR1 and CDR2: SGHDT, YYEEEE. The CDR3 DNA reads TGTGCCATCAGCCCCGTGCGGAGTCCTGATACGCAGTATTTT. This sequence encodes CAISPVRSPDTQYF.

The chain couples TRBV5-1 to TRBJ2-3, with D possibly matching TRBD2 (6 bases). The V end lost 4 bases, the J end lost 0 bases, and 18 bases lay between the germline ends. This CDR3 comprises 17 residues. Germline CDR1 SGHRS, CDR2 YFSETQ. CDR3 sequence: CASSPRAGGTSTDTQYF. The CDR3 DNA reads as TGCGCCAGCAGCCCCCGGGCCGGTGGGACTAGCACAGATACGCAGTATTTT.